Sequencing of this T cell receptor (beta chain) was carried out in a study of cytomegalovirus exposure and HLA in healthy donors. The CDR3 length is 17 residues. Trimming removed 2 bases from V and 3 bases from J; junction bases left unmatched: 9. Germline loops: CDR1 SGDLS, CDR2 YYNGEE. Primers: 60 Vbeta forward and 13 Jbeta reverse. Produced via immunoSEQ multiplex PCR; TCRdb's table is partial and in-frame only. The sample records about 140,000 clones, roughly 68% being singletons. The chain carries TRBV9 and TRBJ2-2; 8 bases agree with TRBD1. This TCR came from a man in his sixties in good health and CMV-seronegative. The source material was PBMCs. CDR3 nucleotides: TGTGCCAGCAGCGTTCCTCTCAGGGGGCCGGACACCGGGGAGCTGTTTTTT. Its protein is CASSVPLRGPDTGELFF.